These T cell receptor beta chains were read from a single sample in a study of human thymus T cells. The protocol was immunoSEQ multiplex PCR, while the TCRdb copy is restricted to in-frame clones and leaves out a portion. The sample shows around 120,000 clones, just under 95% of them seen only once. Sequenced input: thymus tissue. The source of these receptors is a boy in the first two years of life with a congenital heart defect but otherwise immunologically healthy. Each CDR3 is given with its conserved first and last residue. A D gene is named only where the DNA matches it firmly. Clone size is stated in some rows and not others, as once, few, many or a class when expanded.

d_call	v_call	j_call	clone_size	cdr3_aa	cdr3_nt
-	TRBV7-2	TRBJ1-2	-	CASSSLEGATERYGYTF	TGTGCCAGCAGCTCACTTGAAGGGGCGACAGAACGCTATGGCTACACCTTC
TRBD1	TRBV11-2	TRBJ2-7	-	CASSFQSGTGAYEQYF	TGTGCCAGCAGCTTTCAATCCGGGACAGGGGCCTACGAGCAGTACTTC
TRBD2	TRBV15	TRBJ2-5	once	CATSRATRTSGGGKTQYF	TGTGCCACCAGCAGAGCCACTAGGACTAGCGGGGGGGGTAAGACCCAGTACTTC
-	TRBV7-3	TRBJ2-1	-	CASSLNGGTYNEQFF	TGTGCCAGCAGCTTAAACGGGGGTACCTACAATGAGCAGTTCTTC
TRBD1	TRBV5-1	TRBJ2-1	-	CASSLGPRDRPSNEQFF	TGCGCCAGCAGCTTGGGCCCTCGGGACAGACCGTCGAATGAGCAGTTCTTC
-	TRBV20-1	TRBJ2-5	-	CSVLEETQYF	TGCAGTGTCCTGGAGGAGACCCAGTACTTC
-	TRBV5-1	TRBJ1-2	-	CASSAGESNGYTF	TGCGCCAGCAGCGCAGGAGAATCTAATGGCTACACCTTC
-	TRBV7-2	TRBJ2-5	-	CASSSCPGRSETQYF	TGTGCCAGCAGCTCTTGCCCGGGCCGGTCAGAGACCCAGTACTTC
TRBD1	TRBV4-1	TRBJ2-2	-	CASSLGTADVLVGELFF	TGCGCCAGCAGCCTAGGGACAGCGGATGTGTTGGTAGGGGAGCTGTTTTTT
TRBD1	TRBV27	TRBJ1-2	-	CASRGARDRFNYGYTF	TGTGCCAGCAGGGGAGCCCGGGACAGGTTTAACTATGGCTACACCTTC
TRBD1	TRBV19	TRBJ2-7	-	CASSIPVRGGASEQYF	TGTGCCAGTAGTATTCCCGTGAGAGGGGGCGCATCCGAGCAGTACTTC
-	TRBV7-2	TRBJ2-7	-	CASSLEGGYEQYF	TGTGCCAGCAGCTTAGAGGGGGGCTACGAGCAGTACTTC
TRBD1	TRBV14	TRBJ2-5	once	CASSTRTGDETQYF	TGTGCCAGCAGCACCCGGACAGGGGACGAGACCCAGTACTTC
-	TRBV5-6	TRBJ2-7	-	CASSPVNRDYEQYF	TGTGCCAGCAGCCCAGTAAACAGGGACTACGAGCAGTACTTC
TRBD1	TRBV28	TRBJ1-2	-	CASSNGTTGTNYGYTF	TGTGCCAGCAGTAACGGGACGACAGGGACTAACTATGGCTACACCTTC
-	TRBV27	TRBJ2-5	-	CASSPGLKETQYF	TGTGCCAGCAGTCCGGGGCTAAAAGAGACCCAGTACTTC
-	TRBV7-9	TRBJ1-1	once	CASSLRGALMNTEAFF	TGTGCCAGCAGCTTAAGGGGTGCCCTCATGAACACTGAAGCTTTCTTT
-	TRBV11-3	TRBJ2-7	-	CASSFGRAAYEQYF	TGTGCCAGCAGCTTTGGCAGGGCCGCCTACGAGCAGTACTTC
-	TRBV28	TRBJ1-1	few	CASSLYGTRNTEAFF	TGTGCCAGCAGTTTATATGGGACGCGAAACACTGAAGCTTTCTTT
-	TRBV14	TRBJ2-3	-	CASSQRATDTQYF	TGTGCCAGCAGCCAACGGGCGACAGATACGCAGTATTTT
-	TRBV30	TRBJ2-3	-	CAWGRTDTQYF	TGTGCCTGGGGGCGCACAGATACGCAGTATTTT
-	TRBV2	TRBJ1-5	-	CASTLTRPSYFSNQPQHF	TGTGCCAGCACCTTAACCCGGCCCTCCTACTTTAGCAATCAGCCCCAGCATTTT
-	TRBV7-2	TRBJ1-5	-	CASSFWGDQPQHF	TGTGCCAGCAGCTTTTGGGGGGACCAGCCCCAGCATTTT